This T cell receptor (beta chain) is from a study of CD8+CD57+ T cells in acquired aplastic anemia. Study-level background: Sorted CD4+ and CD8+ cells yielded approximately 3.4 ug of DNA on average. Study findings and constraints: With respect to CD8+ Simpson's diversity, patients and controls did not differ significantly.

V lost 3 bases, J lost 0 bases, and 4 bases stayed unmatched. Germline loops: CDR1 LNHNV, CDR2 YYDKDF (reference sequence). CDR3 length: 15 residues. Regarding this clonotype: Antigen unknown.

CDR3 and TCR beta VDJ profiling relied on genomic DNA as the template. TCRdb re-analysed the reads in MiXCR, keeping a single row per CDR3 protein. The repertoire holds under 200,000 distinct CDR3 sequences, with 40% to 55% as singletons. Sequencing was done on patients that had shown CD8+CD57+ cell expansion by flow cytometry. Patients had undergone no therapy by the time their blood was sampled. The sample consisted of sorted CD4+, CD8+, or CD8+CD57+ T cells (not recorded which) from PBMCs. The V call is TRBV15, the J call TRBJ1-2; 7 positions agree with TRBD1. This clonotype was sampled from a human donor with aplastic anemia. The CDR3 is CATSSPDRTNYGYTF. CDR3 DNA sequence: TGTGCCACCAGCAGCCCGGACAGGACTAACTATGGCTACACCTTC.